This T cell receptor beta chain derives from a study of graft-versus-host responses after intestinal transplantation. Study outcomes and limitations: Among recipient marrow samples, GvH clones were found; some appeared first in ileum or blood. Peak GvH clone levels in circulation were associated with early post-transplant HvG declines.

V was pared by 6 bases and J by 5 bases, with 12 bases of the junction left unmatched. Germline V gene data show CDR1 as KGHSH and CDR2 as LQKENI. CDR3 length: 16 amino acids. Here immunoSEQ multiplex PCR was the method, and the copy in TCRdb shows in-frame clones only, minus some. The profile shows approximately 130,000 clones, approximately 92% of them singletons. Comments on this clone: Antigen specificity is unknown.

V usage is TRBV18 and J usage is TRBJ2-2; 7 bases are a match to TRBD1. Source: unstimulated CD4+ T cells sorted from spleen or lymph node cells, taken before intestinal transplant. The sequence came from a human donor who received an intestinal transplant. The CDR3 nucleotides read TGTGCCAGCTCCCAAAATAGAGGGGGCGCGACCGGGGAGCTGTTTTTT. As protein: CASSQNRGGATGELFF.